This T cell receptor beta chain was captured by sequencing in a study of blood T cell repertoires in COVID-19. Sequencing used immunoSEQ multiplex PCR; TCRdb keeps in-frame clones, though not all of them. In the table there are 200,000 to 250,000 clones, roughly 85% of which are singletons. This CDR3 region has 13 residues. Trimming pared 10 bases from V and 4 bases from J, leaving 16 bases between. In germline, CDR1 is ENHRY, CDR2 SYGVKD. Material for sequencing was PBMCs or T cells enriched from blood (not recorded which). V is TRBV10-3 and J is TRBJ2-5; D might be TRBD2 (7 bases). This sequence was found in a woman aged 50 to 60 with acute COVID-19. CDR3 residues: CATNGGGIETQYF. The DNA for the CDR3 is TGTGCCACCAACGGCGGGGGCATAGAGACCCAGTACTTC.